A selection of T cell receptor beta chains follows, all from one sample in a study of blood T cell repertoires in COVID-19. The table came from immunoSEQ multiplex PCR; TCRdb's copy has only in-frame clones and leaves some out. In the table there are 250,000 to 350,000 clones, roughly 90% of which are singletons. The sequenced sample consisted of PBMCs or T cells enriched from blood (not recorded which). These receptors were obtained from a man in his sixties who had recovered from COVID-19. CDR3s include the opening cysteine and the closing phenylalanine or tryptophan. Fields, in order: J gene, V gene, clone size, D gene, CDR3 protein, CDR3 DNA. A D gene is named only where the DNA matches it firmly. Clone size appears in some rows only: once, few, many, or a class for an expanded clone.

j_call: TRBJ1-5; v_call: TRBV6-2/TRBV6-3; clone_size: once; d_call: .; cdr3_aa: CASSYPNRVEGQPQHF; cdr3_nt: TGTGCCAGCAGTTACCCTAACAGGGTTGAGGGACAGCCCCAGCATTTT
j_call: TRBJ2-2; v_call: TRBV5-1; clone_size: .; d_call: TRBD1; cdr3_aa: CASSPRTGVGGELFF; cdr3_nt: TGCGCCAGCAGCCCCCGGACAGGGGTAGGCGGGGAGCTGTTTTTT
j_call: TRBJ1-2; v_call: TRBV12-3/TRBV12-4; clone_size: once; d_call: .; cdr3_aa: CASSSDKVGGYTF; cdr3_nt: TGTGCCAGCAGTTCAGACAAAGTGGGCGGCTACACCTTC
j_call: TRBJ2-5; v_call: TRBV7-9; clone_size: .; d_call: TRBD2; cdr3_aa: CASSFLAGGRETQYF; cdr3_nt: TGTGCCAGCAGCTTCCTAGCGGGGGGGCGAGAGACCCAGTACTTC
j_call: TRBJ1-2; v_call: TRBV5-1; clone_size: .; d_call: .; cdr3_aa: CASSLGTLPLGSNYGYTF; cdr3_nt: TGCGCCAGCAGCTTGGGGACTCTTCCCTTGGGTTCTAACTATGGCTACACCTTC
j_call: TRBJ1-4; v_call: TRBV4-1; clone_size: once; d_call: .; cdr3_aa: CASTSDGTTNEKLFF; cdr3_nt: TGCGCCAGCACCTCAGACGGGACAACTAATGAAAAACTGTTTTTT
j_call: TRBJ2-3; v_call: TRBV11-3; clone_size: .; d_call: .; cdr3_aa: CASSSRRGTDTQYF; cdr3_nt: TGTGCCAGCAGCTCCCGGCGCGGTACAGATACGCAGTATTTT
j_call: TRBJ1-1; v_call: TRBV21-1; clone_size: .; d_call: .; cdr3_aa: CAPLQGLRNTEAFF; cdr3_nt: TGTGCCCCCCTACAGGGGTTGAGGAACACTGAAGCTTTCTTT
j_call: TRBJ2-7; v_call: TRBV30; clone_size: .; d_call: TRBD1; cdr3_aa: CASGTGLYEQYF; cdr3_nt: TGTGCTTCCGGGACAGGGCTTTACGAGCAGTACTTC
j_call: TRBJ1-5; v_call: TRBV2; clone_size: .; d_call: .; cdr3_aa: CAAGQPNQPQHF; cdr3_nt: TGTGCCGCTGGACAGCCAAATCAGCCCCAGCATTTT
j_call: TRBJ2-7; v_call: TRBV7-3; clone_size: .; d_call: TRBD2; cdr3_aa: CASSLGREAKVQYF; cdr3_nt: TGTGCCAGCAGCTTAGGTCGGGAGGCGAAGGTGCAGTACTTC
j_call: TRBJ2-3; v_call: TRBV9; clone_size: .; d_call: .; cdr3_aa: CASSVGGENTDTQYF; cdr3_nt: TGTGCCAGCAGCGTAGGTGGAGAGAACACAGATACGCAGTATTTT
j_call: TRBJ2-2; v_call: TRBV2; clone_size: few; d_call: TRBD2; cdr3_aa: CASNGVLAGGTANTGELFF; cdr3_nt: TGTGCCAGCAACGGAGTACTAGCGGGAGGCACGGCGAACACCGGGGAGCTGTTTTTT
j_call: TRBJ1-3; v_call: TRBV7-2; clone_size: .; d_call: .; cdr3_aa: CASSRDTNSGNTIYF; cdr3_nt: TGTGCCAGCAGCCGGGACACCAACTCTGGAAACACCATATATTTT
j_call: TRBJ1-4; v_call: TRBV3-1/TRBV3-2; clone_size: .; d_call: .; cdr3_aa: CASSQGPVATNEKLFF; cdr3_nt: TGTGCCAGCAGCCAAGGTCCCGTCGCAACTAATGAAAAACTGTTTTTT
j_call: TRBJ1-2; v_call: TRBV5-5; clone_size: .; d_call: TRBD1; cdr3_aa: CASSWGDSRANYGYTF; cdr3_nt: TGTGCCAGCAGCTGGGGGGACAGCCGAGCTAACTATGGCTACACCTTC
j_call: TRBJ1-6; v_call: TRBV12-3/TRBV12-4; clone_size: .; d_call: .; cdr3_aa: CASSDSNSPLHF; cdr3_nt: TGTGCCAGCAGTGACAGTAATTCACCCCTCCACTTT
j_call: TRBJ1-5; v_call: TRBV25-1; clone_size: once; d_call: TRBD1; cdr3_aa: CASSETGFNQPQHF; cdr3_nt: TGTGCCAGCAGCGAGACAGGGTTTAATCAGCCCCAGCATTTT
j_call: TRBJ2-3; v_call: TRBV7-9; clone_size: once; d_call: TRBD2; cdr3_aa: CASSLRTSGSWHYTDTQYF; cdr3_nt: TGTGCCAGCAGCCTCCGGACTAGCGGGAGTTGGCACTACACAGATACGCAGTATTTT
j_call: TRBJ2-2; v_call: TRBV6-2/TRBV6-3; clone_size: .; d_call: .; cdr3_aa: CASSLTTNTGELFF; cdr3_nt: TGTGCCAGCAGTTTAACCACAAACACCGGGGAGCTGTTTTTT
j_call: TRBJ1-1; v_call: TRBV9; clone_size: .; d_call: TRBD1; cdr3_aa: CASSVVGGAFTEAFF; cdr3_nt: TGTGCCAGCAGCGTCGTAGGGGGCGCGTTCACTGAAGCTTTCTTT
j_call: TRBJ1-1; v_call: TRBV5-1; clone_size: .; d_call: .; cdr3_aa: CASRPTVNTEAFF; cdr3_nt: TGCGCCAGCAGGCCTACAGTGAACACTGAAGCTTTCTTT
j_call: TRBJ2-1; v_call: TRBV4-2; clone_size: .; d_call: .; cdr3_aa: CASSQDWGVSYNEQFF; cdr3_nt: TGTGCCAGCAGCCAAGATTGGGGGGTTTCCTACAATGAGCAGTTCTTC
j_call: TRBJ2-7; v_call: TRBV14; clone_size: few; d_call: TRBD2; cdr3_aa: CASSQGGRGGGKISYEQYF; cdr3_nt: TGTGCCAGCAGCCAAGGTGGGCGCGGGGGTGGAAAAATCTCCTACGAGCAGTACTTC
j_call: TRBJ1-2; v_call: TRBV20-1; clone_size: .; d_call: .; cdr3_aa: CSAKGGYGYTF; cdr3_nt: TGCAGTGCCAAAGGGGGCTATGGCTACACCTTC
j_call: TRBJ2-3; v_call: TRBV7-9; clone_size: .; d_call: .; cdr3_aa: CASTERGFQYF; cdr3_nt: TGTGCCAGCACCGAACGGGGGTTTCAGTATTTT
j_call: TRBJ2-1; v_call: TRBV6-1; clone_size: .; d_call: .; cdr3_aa: CASSEIMENEQFF; cdr3_nt: TGTGCCAGCAGTGAGATTATGGAGAATGAGCAGTTCTTC
j_call: TRBJ1-1; v_call: TRBV3-1/TRBV3-2; clone_size: .; d_call: TRBD1; cdr3_aa: CASRAGGGTTEAFF; cdr3_nt: TGTGCCAGCAGGGCAGGGGGTGGGACCACTGAAGCTTTCTTT
j_call: TRBJ2-1; v_call: TRBV7-6; clone_size: .; d_call: TRBD1; cdr3_aa: CASSSRDRVNEQFF; cdr3_nt: TGTGCCAGCAGCAGCCGGGACAGGGTTAATGAGCAGTTCTTC
j_call: TRBJ1-4; v_call: TRBV6-1; clone_size: .; d_call: TRBD1; cdr3_aa: CASSDRDRDYILVTNEKLFF; cdr3_nt: TGTGCCAGCAGTGATCGGGACAGGGACTACATTCTGGTAACTAATGAAAAACTGTTTTTT
j_call: TRBJ1-4; v_call: TRBV18; clone_size: .; d_call: .; cdr3_aa: CASSPGLNEKLFF; cdr3_nt: TGTGCCAGCTCACCGGGGCTTAATGAAAAACTGTTTTTT
j_call: TRBJ1-1; v_call: TRBV29-1; clone_size: .; d_call: .; cdr3_aa: CSVEFFGQNTEAFF; cdr3_nt: TGCAGCGTTGAATTCTTTGGACAGAACACTGAAGCTTTCTTT
j_call: TRBJ2-7; v_call: TRBV6-5; clone_size: .; d_call: .; cdr3_aa: CASRRTLSSYEQYF; cdr3_nt: TGTGCCAGCAGGCGGACTCTAAGCTCCTACGAGCAGTACTTC
j_call: TRBJ1-2; v_call: TRBV2; clone_size: once; d_call: .; cdr3_aa: CASSPTQGYYGYTF; cdr3_nt: TGTGCCAGCAGCCCAACCCAGGGTTATTATGGCTACACCTTC
j_call: TRBJ2-1; v_call: TRBV9; clone_size: .; d_call: .; cdr3_aa: CASSVGDSGGSNEQFF; cdr3_nt: TGTGCCAGCAGCGTAGGTGATAGCGGTGGAAGCAATGAGCAGTTCTTC
j_call: TRBJ1-1; v_call: TRBV5-5; clone_size: few; d_call: .; cdr3_aa: CASSLGAASNTEAFF; cdr3_nt: TGTGCCAGCAGCTTGGGGGCAGCCTCGAACACTGAAGCTTTCTTT
j_call: TRBJ1-1; v_call: TRBV7-2; clone_size: .; d_call: .; cdr3_aa: CASSLGATGNTEAFF; cdr3_nt: TGTGCCAGCAGCTTGGGGGCCACGGGGAACACTGAAGCTTTCTTT
j_call: TRBJ1-4; v_call: TRBV5-8; clone_size: .; d_call: .; cdr3_aa: CASSLKTAGNEKLFF; cdr3_nt: TGTGCCAGCAGCTTGAAGACAGCGGGTAATGAAAAACTGTTTTTT
j_call: TRBJ2-7; v_call: TRBV16; clone_size: once; d_call: .; cdr3_aa: CASSQSSRTYEQYF; cdr3_nt: TGTGCCAGCAGCCAATCGTCCAGGACCTACGAGCAGTACTTC
j_call: TRBJ1-2; v_call: TRBV6-5; clone_size: .; d_call: TRBD1; cdr3_aa: CATEEGALYYGYTF; cdr3_nt: TGTGCCACGGAGGAGGGGGCCCTATACTATGGCTACACCTTC
j_call: TRBJ2-7; v_call: TRBV12-3/TRBV12-4; clone_size: .; d_call: .; cdr3_aa: CASSLSAYEQYF; cdr3_nt: TGTGCCAGCAGTTTGAGCGCTTACGAGCAGTACTTC
j_call: TRBJ1-1; v_call: TRBV11-3; clone_size: once; d_call: .; cdr3_aa: CASSLERGSGTEAFF; cdr3_nt: TGTGCCAGCAGCTTAGAGCGAGGTTCGGGCACTGAAGCTTTCTTT
j_call: TRBJ2-5; v_call: TRBV4-1; clone_size: .; d_call: TRBD1; cdr3_aa: CASSQRPVQGVETQYF; cdr3_nt: TGCGCCAGCAGCCAAAGGCCGGTCCAGGGGGTAGAGACCCAGTACTTC
j_call: TRBJ1-5; v_call: TRBV5-1; clone_size: .; d_call: TRBD1; cdr3_aa: CASSIWTGRDQPQHF; cdr3_nt: TGCGCCAGCAGCATCTGGACAGGGAGGGACCAGCCCCAGCATTTT
j_call: TRBJ1-3; v_call: TRBV15; clone_size: once; d_call: .; cdr3_aa: CATSRDGGFSGNTIYF; cdr3_nt: TGTGCCACCAGCAGAGATGGGGGCTTCTCTGGAAACACCATATATTTT
j_call: TRBJ2-1; v_call: TRBV3-1/TRBV3-2; clone_size: .; d_call: TRBD1; cdr3_aa: CASSRRQGQFGNEQFF; cdr3_nt: TGTGCCAGCAGCCGTCGACAGGGTCAGTTCGGCAATGAGCAGTTCTTC